Below are 2 T cell receptor beta chains sequenced from a single sample in a study of beta chain features in type 1 diabetes. The authors reverse transcribed all of the isolated RNA, so sequencing captured expressed TCRB transcripts. Assay used: immunoSEQ multiplex PCR; TCRdb lists only in-frame clones, some missing. Of about 320,000 clones listed, roughly 15% are singletons. The source material was central memory CD4+ T cells from blood. These TCRs come from a man younger than 45 in good health.

The chain links TRBV11-2 to TRBJ2-4, with D tentatively TRBD2 (5 bases). The germline V gene has CDR1 SGHAT and CDR2 FQNNGV. There are 11 residues in the CDR3. Trimming took off 6 bases at V and 7 bases at J, with 7 bases between the two ends. The CDR3 DNA reads TGTGCCAGCAGGGGCGGGAACATTCAGTACTTC. This gives the protein CASRGGNIQYF.

This clone was picked up a small number of times. This chain joins TRBV5-4 and TRBJ1-1; 9 bases align to TRBD1. V was pared by 4 bases and J by 0 bases, with 10 bases of the junction left unmatched. Per germline, CDR1 SGHNT and CDR2 YYREEE (reference sequence). The CDR3 sequence is 17 residues long. The CDR3 DNA reads as TGTGCCAGCAGCGAAACAGGGGGCCGAGGCATGAACACTGAAGCTTTCTTT. It specifies CASSETGGRGMNTEAFF.